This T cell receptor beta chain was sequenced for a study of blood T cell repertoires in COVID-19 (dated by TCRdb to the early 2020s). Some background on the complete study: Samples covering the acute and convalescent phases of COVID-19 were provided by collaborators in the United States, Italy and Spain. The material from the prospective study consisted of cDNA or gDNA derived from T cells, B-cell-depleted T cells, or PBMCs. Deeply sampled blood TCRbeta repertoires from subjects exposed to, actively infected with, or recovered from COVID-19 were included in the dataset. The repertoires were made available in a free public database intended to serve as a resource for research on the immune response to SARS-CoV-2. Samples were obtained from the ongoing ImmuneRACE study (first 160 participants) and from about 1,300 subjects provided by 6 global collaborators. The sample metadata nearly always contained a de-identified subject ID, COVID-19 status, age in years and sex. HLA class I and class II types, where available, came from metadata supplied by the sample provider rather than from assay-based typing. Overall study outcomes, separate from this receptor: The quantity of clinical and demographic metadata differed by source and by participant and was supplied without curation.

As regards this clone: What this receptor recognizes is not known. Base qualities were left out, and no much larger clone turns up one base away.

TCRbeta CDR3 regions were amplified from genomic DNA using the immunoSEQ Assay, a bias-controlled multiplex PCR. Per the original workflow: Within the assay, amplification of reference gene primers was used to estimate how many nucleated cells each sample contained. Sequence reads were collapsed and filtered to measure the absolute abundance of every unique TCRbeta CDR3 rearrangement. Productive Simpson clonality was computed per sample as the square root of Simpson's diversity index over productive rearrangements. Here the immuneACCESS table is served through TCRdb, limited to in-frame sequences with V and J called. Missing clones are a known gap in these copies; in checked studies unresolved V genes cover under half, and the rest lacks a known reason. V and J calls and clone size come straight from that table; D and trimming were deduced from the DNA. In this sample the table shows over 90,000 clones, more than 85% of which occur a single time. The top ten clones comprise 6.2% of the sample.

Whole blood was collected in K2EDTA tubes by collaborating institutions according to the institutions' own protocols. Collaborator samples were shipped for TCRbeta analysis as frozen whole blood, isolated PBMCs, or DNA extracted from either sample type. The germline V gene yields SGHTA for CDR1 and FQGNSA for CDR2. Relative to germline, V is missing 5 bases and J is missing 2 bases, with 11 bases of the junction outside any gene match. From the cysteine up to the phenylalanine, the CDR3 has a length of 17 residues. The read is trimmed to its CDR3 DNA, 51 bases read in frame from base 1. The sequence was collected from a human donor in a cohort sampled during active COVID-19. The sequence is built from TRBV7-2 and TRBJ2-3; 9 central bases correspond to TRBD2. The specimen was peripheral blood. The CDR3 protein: CASSPRSLAGITDTQYF. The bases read TGTGCCAGCAGCCCCCGTTCGCTAGCGGGGATCACAGATACGCAGTATTTT.